Given below is one TCR beta chain in context. Its specificity is not known. Germline V gene sequence: CDR1 MGHRA, CDR2 YSYEKL. The CDR3 length is 16 residues. Germline trimming cut 1 base from V and 4 bases from J; bases unmatched to any gene: 4. Stated time point: week 11, during vaccination. A single vaccine dose contained 300 ug of mutant IDH1 20-mer peptide, and topical imiquimod was used with it. This record belongs to a study of a mutant IDH1 vaccine in newly diagnosed glioma. At the level of the study: Patients, over weeks 1, 3, 5, 7, 11, 15, 19 and 23, received a total of eight vaccinations. It was radiotherapy, temozolomide, or both that patients received previously, with most receiving both. General study points: Pseudoprogression apparently lacked any relation to changes in top peripheral T cell clonotypes.

Clones were read by immunoSEQ multiplex PCR, and TCRdb kept only the in-frame ones, dropping some. The sample records roughly 22,000 clones, roughly 90% being singletons. The material sequenced was PBMCs, taken from a glioma patient whose treatment included an IDH1 peptide vaccine. The clonotype originates from a woman aged 40 to 55 with glioma. This chain joins TRBV4-1 and TRBJ2-2, with 9 positions matching TRBD2. In DNA form, the CDR3 reads TGCGCCAGCAGCCAAGCAGCGGGGGGACCCACCGGGGAGCTGTTTTTT. It encodes CASSQAAGGPTGELFF.